These T cell receptor beta chains were read from a single sample in a study of OX40 agonist ivuxolimab in advanced cancers. Repertoires were generated with immunoSEQ multiplex PCR, while TCRdb's copy carries only in-frame clones and drops some. Here the sample spans tens of thousands of clones, 65% to 90% being singletons. Sequencing used CD4+ or CD8+ T cells sorted from blood, obtained in a trial of the OX40 agonist ivuxolimab. These receptors were taken from an adult with an advanced solid tumor such as melanoma, head and neck, liver or kidney cancer. The CDR3 runs from the conserved cysteine through the conserved F or W. Each record gives: D gene, V gene, clone size, J gene, CDR3 DNA, CDR3 protein. A D gene is named only where the DNA matches it firmly. Not all rows give a size; the values are once, few, many and, for expanded clones, a class.

NA	TRBV28	NA	TRBJ1-5	TGTGCCAGCAGTTTATACCGAGGTGATCAGCCCCAGCATTTT	CASSLYRGDQPQHF
NA	TRBV4-3	NA	TRBJ2-1	TGCGCCAGCAGCCAAGGAACAGGGTTTGAGCAGTTCTTC	CASSQGTGFEQFF
NA	TRBV9	few	TRBJ1-1	TGTGCCAGCAGCGCTTCGATCGAGTGGAACACTGAAGCTTTCTTT	CASSASIEWNTEAFF
NA	TRBV10-1	NA	TRBJ2-1	TGCGCCAGCAGTGAGGTTTACGGGGGAATCGGGGAGCAGTTCTTC	CASSEVYGGIGEQFF
TRBD1	TRBV7-9	NA	TRBJ2-4	TGTGCCAGCAGCTCACCTACGACAGGGTACGATAAAAACATTCAGTACTTC	CASSSPTTGYDKNIQYF
NA	TRBV5-1	NA	TRBJ1-2	TGCGCCAGCAGCTTGGCCCTCCGGAATGGCTACACCTTC	CASSLALRNGYTF
NA	TRBV5-1	NA	TRBJ2-2	TGCGCCAGCAGCTTGGCCTTGGGGGGTCCCGGGGAGCTGTTTTTT	CASSLALGGPGELFF
NA	TRBV11-2	NA	TRBJ1-1	TGTGCCAGCAGCTTAGACAGGACTGAAGCTTTCTTT	CASSLDRTEAFF
NA	TRBV5-6	NA	TRBJ1-4	TGTGCCAGCAGCTTTGGGGGGAAAGAAAAACTGTTTTTT	CASSFGGKEKLFF
TRBD2	TRBV7-9	NA	TRBJ2-7	TGTGCCAGCAGCTCGGGGGGAAGGGAAGGAGAGCAGTACTTC	CASSSGGREGEQYF
NA	TRBV11-2	NA	TRBJ1-1	TGTGCCAGCAGCTTAGTAGTCCCTCGAGGTGCTTTCTTT	CASSLVVPRGAFF
TRBD2	TRBV19	NA	TRBJ2-2	TGTGCCAGTAGTAAGTTGGGACTACTCACCGGGGAGCTGTTTTTT	CASSKLGLLTGELFF
TRBD2	TRBV29-1	NA	TRBJ2-1	TGCAGCGTGACTAGCGGGAGTGTCAATGAGCAGTTCTTC	CSVTSGSVNEQFF
NA	TRBV21-1	NA	TRBJ2-1	TGTGCCAGCATCATGGGACAGAAAAACTACAATGAGCAGTTCTTC	CASIMGQKNYNEQFF
TRBD2	TRBV27	NA	TRBJ2-5	TGTGCCAGCAGTGTACTAGCGGGGGGGACTCGGGAGACCCAGTACTTC	CASSVLAGGTRETQYF
TRBD1	TRBV7-2	NA	TRBJ1-6	TGTGCCAGCAGCTTACAGGGGGTTTTAGGTTCACCCCTCCACTTT	CASSLQGVLGSPLHF
TRBD1	TRBV5-1	NA	TRBJ1-1	TGCGCCAGCAGCTTGAACACAGGGGGCAGGGCTTTCTTT	CASSLNTGGRAFF
NA	TRBV5-1	once	TRBJ2-1	TGCGCCAGCAGCTTGGCGCCCGCCGAAGAATACAATGAGCAGTTCTTC	CASSLAPAEEYNEQFF
TRBD1	TRBV11-2	NA	TRBJ1-2	TGTGCCAGCAGCCCGGACAGGGGGCTTGGCTACACCTTC	CASSPDRGLGYTF
TRBD2	TRBV27	NA	TRBJ2-5	TGTGCCAGCAGAGGCCTAGCGGGATTCGAGACCCAGTACTTC	CASRGLAGFETQYF
TRBD2	TRBV25-1	NA	TRBJ2-1	TGTGCCAGCAGTCCCCAGGGACTAGCGGGAAAACCGTACAATGAGCAGTTCTTC	CASSPQGLAGKPYNEQFF
NA	TRBV11-1	NA	TRBJ2-2	TGTGCCAGCAGCCTCACCGGGGAGCTGTTTTTT	CASSLTGELFF
NA	TRBV20-1	NA	TRBJ1-1	TGCAGTGCGGGGGAACGGGTCTTT	CSAGERVF
NA	TRBV21-1	NA	TRBJ2-5	TGTGCCGGCAGCAAAGAGTCTAGGGGGGCCCAGTACTTC	CAGSKESRGAQYF
TRBD2	TRBV5-8	NA	TRBJ2-3	TGTGCCAGCAGCTTGGATCTAGCGGTAGATACGCAGTATTTT	CASSLDLAVDTQYF
NA	TRBV2	NA	TRBJ1-5	TGTGCCAGCAGAGACAGGTATACTCAGCCCCAGCATTTT	CASRDRYTQPQHF
NA	TRBV28	NA	TRBJ1-2	TGTGCCAGCAGTGGGGCCGGCGATTTTGGCTACACCTTC	CASSGAGDFGYTF
TRBD1	TRBV10-2	NA	TRBJ1-5	TGCGCCAGCAGATGGGGACAGAATCAGCCCCAGCATTTT	CASRWGQNQPQHF
NA	TRBV20-1	NA	TRBJ1-5	TGCAGTGCTAGTGAGGGGCAGCCCCAGCATTTT	CSASEGQPQHF
TRBD1	TRBV27	NA	TRBJ1-5	TGTGCCAGCAGTCCTCGGACAGGGAGGGATCAGCCCCAGCATTTT	CASSPRTGRDQPQHF
NA	TRBV7-2	NA	TRBJ1-2	TGTGCCAGCAGCTTAGATCCAGGGTTGAACTATGGCTACACCTTC	CASSLDPGLNYGYTF
NA	TRBV9	NA	TRBJ2-1	TGTGCCAGCAGCTTCGGGACTGAGCAGTTCTTC	CASSFGTEQFF
NA	TRBV30	NA	TRBJ1-4	TGTGCCTGGAGTATTTTGGGGGTCGGTACTAATGAAAAACTGTTTTTT	CAWSILGVGTNEKLFF
TRBD1	TRBV7-7	NA	TRBJ2-2	TGTGCCAGCAGCCCGGGACAGGGGAGGGGCGGGGAGCTGTTTTTT	CASSPGQGRGGELFF
TRBD1	TRBV10-2	NA	TRBJ2-7	TGCGCCAGCAGTGAACCGGGACAGAAGCCCTCCTACGAGCAGTACTTC	CASSEPGQKPSYEQYF
TRBD1	TRBV4-3	NA	TRBJ1-1	TGCGCCAGCAGGGGACAGGGGAGCACTGAAGCTTTCTTT	CASRGQGSTEAFF
NA	TRBV28	once	TRBJ1-4	TGTGCCAGCAGTTTAGAAGGGGCCATTAATGAAAAACTGTTTTTT	CASSLEGAINEKLFF
NA	TRBV7-8	NA	TRBJ2-7	TGTGCCAGCAGCCGCGGACAGTCCTCCTACGAGCAGTACTTC	CASSRGQSSYEQYF
NA	TRBV10-3	NA	TRBJ2-3	TGTGCCACCCAGAGGAAGGGCGATACGCAGTATTTT	CATQRKGDTQYF
TRBD2	TRBV10-3	NA	TRBJ2-2	TGTGCCATCAGTGAGTCCGGCGGGGGGGCCCTTAACACCGGGGAGCTGTTTTTT	CAISESGGGALNTGELFF
TRBD2	TRBV4-3	NA	TRBJ2-5	TGCGCCAGCAGCCAAGATTTATTCGGGGGGGGGTACCAAGAGACCCAGTACTTC	CASSQDLFGGGYQETQYF